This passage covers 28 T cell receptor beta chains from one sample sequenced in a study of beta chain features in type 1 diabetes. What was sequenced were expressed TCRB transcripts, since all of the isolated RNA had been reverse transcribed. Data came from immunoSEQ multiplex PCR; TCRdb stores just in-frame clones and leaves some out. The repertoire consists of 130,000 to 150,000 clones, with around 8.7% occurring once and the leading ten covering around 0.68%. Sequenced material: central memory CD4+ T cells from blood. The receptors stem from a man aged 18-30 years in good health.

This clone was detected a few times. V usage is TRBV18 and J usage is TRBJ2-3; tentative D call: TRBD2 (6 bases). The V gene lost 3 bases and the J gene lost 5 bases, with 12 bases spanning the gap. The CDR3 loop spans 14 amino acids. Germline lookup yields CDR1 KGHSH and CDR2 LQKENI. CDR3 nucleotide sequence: TGTGCCAGCTCACCTTCTGTAGCGGTAGATACGCAGTATTTT. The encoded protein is CASSPSVAVDTQYF.

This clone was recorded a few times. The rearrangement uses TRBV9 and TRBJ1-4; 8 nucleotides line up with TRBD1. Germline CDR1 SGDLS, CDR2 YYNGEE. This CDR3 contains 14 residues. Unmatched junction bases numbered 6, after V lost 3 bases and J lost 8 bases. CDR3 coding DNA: TGTGCCAGCAGCGGGGGACAGGAAGAAGAAAAACTGTTTTTT. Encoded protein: CASSGGQEEEKLFF.

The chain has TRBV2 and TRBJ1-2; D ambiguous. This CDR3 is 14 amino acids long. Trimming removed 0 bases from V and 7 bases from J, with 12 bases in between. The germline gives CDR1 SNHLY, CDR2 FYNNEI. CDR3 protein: CASSEASWGGGYTF. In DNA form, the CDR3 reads TGTGCCAGCAGTGAAGCGTCATGGGGAGGTGGCTACACCTTC. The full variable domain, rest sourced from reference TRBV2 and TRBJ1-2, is EPEVTQTPSHQVTQMGQEVILRCVPISNHLYFYWYRQILGQKVEFLVSFYNNEISEKSEIFDDQFSVERPDGSNFTLKIRSTKLEDSAMYFCASSEASWGGGYTFGSGTRLTVV.

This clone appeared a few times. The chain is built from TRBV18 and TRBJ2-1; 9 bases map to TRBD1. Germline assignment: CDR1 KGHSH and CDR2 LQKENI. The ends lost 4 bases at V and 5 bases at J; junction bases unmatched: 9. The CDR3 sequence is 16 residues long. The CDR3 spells CASSQQPGTGNNEQFF. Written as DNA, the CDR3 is TGTGCCAGCTCACAACAACCCGGGACAGGGAACAATGAGCAGTTCTTC. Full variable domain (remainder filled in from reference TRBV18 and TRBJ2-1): NAGVMQNPRHLVRRRGQEARLRCSPMKGHSHVYWYRQLPEEGLKFMVYLQKENIIDESGMPKERFSAEFPKEGPSILRIQQVVRGDSAAYFCASSQQPGTGNNEQFFGPGTRLTVL.

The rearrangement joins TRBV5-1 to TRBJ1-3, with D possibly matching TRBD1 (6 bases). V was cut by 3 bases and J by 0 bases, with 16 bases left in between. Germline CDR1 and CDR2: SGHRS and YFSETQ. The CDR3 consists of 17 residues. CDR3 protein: CASSYSLLGGSGNTIYF. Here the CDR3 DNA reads TGCGCCAGCAGCTATTCACTCTTAGGGGGCTCTGGAAACACCATATATTTT.

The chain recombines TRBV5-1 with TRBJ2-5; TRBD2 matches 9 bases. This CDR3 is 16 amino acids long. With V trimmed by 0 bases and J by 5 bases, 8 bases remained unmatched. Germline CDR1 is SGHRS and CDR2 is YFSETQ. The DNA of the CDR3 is TGCGCCAGCAGCTTGGCCAACAGCGGGGGGTCGGAGACCCAGTACTTC. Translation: CASSLANSGGSETQYF.

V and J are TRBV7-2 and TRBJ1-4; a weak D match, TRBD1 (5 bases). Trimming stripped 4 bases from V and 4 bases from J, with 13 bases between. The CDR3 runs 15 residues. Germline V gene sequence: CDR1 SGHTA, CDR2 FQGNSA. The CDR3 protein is CASSSEGVDNEKLFF. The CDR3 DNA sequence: TGTGCCAGCAGCTCCGAAGGGGTTGATAATGAAAAACTGTTTTTT. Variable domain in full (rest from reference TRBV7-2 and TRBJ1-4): GAGVSQSPSNKVTEKGKDVELRCDPISGHTALYWYRQSLGQGLEFLIYFQGNSAPDKSGLPSDRFSAERTGGSVSTLTIQRTQQEDSAVYLCASSSEGVDNEKLFFGSGTQLSVL.

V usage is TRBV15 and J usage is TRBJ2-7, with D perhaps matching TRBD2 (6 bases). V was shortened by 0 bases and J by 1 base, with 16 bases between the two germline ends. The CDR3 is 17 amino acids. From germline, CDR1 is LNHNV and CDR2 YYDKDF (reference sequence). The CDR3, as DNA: TGTGCCACCAGCAGAGATCTTCAGCGGGTGGGGTCCTACGAGCAGTACTTC. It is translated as CATSRDLQRVGSYEQYF.

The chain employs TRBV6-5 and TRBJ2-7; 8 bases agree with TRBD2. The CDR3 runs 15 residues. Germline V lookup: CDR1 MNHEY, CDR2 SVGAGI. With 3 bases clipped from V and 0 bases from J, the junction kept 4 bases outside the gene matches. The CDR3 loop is CASSYSGVSSYEQYF. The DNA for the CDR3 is TGTGCCAGCAGTTATAGCGGGGTGAGCTCCTACGAGCAGTACTTC.

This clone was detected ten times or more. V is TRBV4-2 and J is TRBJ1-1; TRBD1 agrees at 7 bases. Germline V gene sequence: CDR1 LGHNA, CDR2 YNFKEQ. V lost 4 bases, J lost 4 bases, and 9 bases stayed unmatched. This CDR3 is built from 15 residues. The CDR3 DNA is TGTGCCAGCAGCCGCGACGGGACAGAGGTCACTGAAGCTTTCTTT. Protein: CASSRDGTEVTEAFF.

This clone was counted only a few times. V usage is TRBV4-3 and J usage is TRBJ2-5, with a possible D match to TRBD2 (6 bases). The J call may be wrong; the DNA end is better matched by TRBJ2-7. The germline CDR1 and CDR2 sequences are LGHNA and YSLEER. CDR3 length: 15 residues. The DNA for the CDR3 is TGCGCCAGCAGCCTCCACTGGGACTCCACATACGAGCAGTACTTC. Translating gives CASSLHWDSTYEQYF.

This CDR3 is CAIGQGSMGTQYF. For the CDR3, the DNA is TGTGCCATCGGACAGGGGTCCATGGGTACGCAGTATTTT. This sequence joins TRBV10-3 and TRBJ2-3, with 9 nucleotides matching TRBD1. Per germline, CDR1 ENHRY and CDR2 SYGVKD. This CDR3 comprises 13 residues. With 8 bases clipped from V and 8 bases from J, the junction kept 8 bases outside the gene matches.

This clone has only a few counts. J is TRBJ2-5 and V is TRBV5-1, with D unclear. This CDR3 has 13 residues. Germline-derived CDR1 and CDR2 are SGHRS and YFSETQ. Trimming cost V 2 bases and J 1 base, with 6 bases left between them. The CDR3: CASSLWSQETQYF. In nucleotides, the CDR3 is TGCGCCAGCAGCTTATGGAGCCAAGAGACCCAGTACTTC. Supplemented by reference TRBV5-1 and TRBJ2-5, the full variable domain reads KAGVTQTPRYLIKTRGQQVTLSCSPISGHRSVSWYQQTPGQGLQFLFEYFSETQRNKGNFPGRFSGRQFSNSRSEMNVSTLELGDSALYLCASSLWSQETQYFGPGTRLLVL.

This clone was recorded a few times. Here the CDR3 reads CASSRQGAKLFF. The DNA for the CDR3 is TGTGCCAGCTCCCGACAGGGGGCGAAACTGTTTTTT. The V call is TRBV18, the J call TRBJ1-4, with 10 positions matching TRBD1. Losses at the gene ends were 6 bases for V and 11 bases for J; bases not matched to a gene: 3. The CDR3 has 12 residues. Germline V lookup: CDR1 KGHSH, CDR2 LQKENI.

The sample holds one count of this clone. CDR3 DNA sequence: TGTGCCAGCAGACCGGACAGGGGGTATCAGCCCCAGCATTTT. It specifies CASRPDRGYQPQHF. The chain uses TRBV6-5 and TRBJ1-5; 10 nucleotides align to TRBD1. The CDR3 length is 14 residues. Germline V CDR1 and CDR2: MNHEY, SVGAGI. J gave up 5 bases and V 6 bases, and 4 bases lay outside the gene matches.

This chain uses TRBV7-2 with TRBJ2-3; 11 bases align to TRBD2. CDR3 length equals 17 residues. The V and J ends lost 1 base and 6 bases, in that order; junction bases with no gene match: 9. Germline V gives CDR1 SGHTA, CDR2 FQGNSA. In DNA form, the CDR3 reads TGTGCCAGCAGCTTAGGCGATGGTAGCGGGGGGGTGGATACGCAGTATTTT. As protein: CASSLGDGSGGVDTQYF.

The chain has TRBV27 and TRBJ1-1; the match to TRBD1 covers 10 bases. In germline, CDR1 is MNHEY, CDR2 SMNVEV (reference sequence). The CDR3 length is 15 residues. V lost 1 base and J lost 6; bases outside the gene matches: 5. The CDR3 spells CASSLWTGGLAEAFF. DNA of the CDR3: TGTGCCAGCAGTTTATGGACAGGGGGGTTGGCTGAAGCTTTCTTT.

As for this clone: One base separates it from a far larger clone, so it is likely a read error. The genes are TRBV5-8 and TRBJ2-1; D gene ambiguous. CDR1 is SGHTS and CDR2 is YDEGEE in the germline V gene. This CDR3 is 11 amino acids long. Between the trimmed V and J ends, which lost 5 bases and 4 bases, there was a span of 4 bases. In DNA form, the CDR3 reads TGTGCCAGCAGTCTATACAATGAGCAGTTCTTC. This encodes CASSLYNEQFF.

The DNA of the CDR3 is TGTGCCAGCAGCCGGGACAGGGGGCAGAGGAACACTGAAGCTTTCTTT. Translation: CASSRDRGQRNTEAFF. This chain uses TRBV7-2 with TRBJ1-1, with TRBD1 matching 12 bases. The V and J ends lost 5 bases and 1 base, in that order; junction bases with no gene match: 5. Germline CDR1 SGHTA, CDR2 FQGNSA. The CDR3 runs 16 residues. The variable domain in full, completed from reference TRBV7-2 and TRBJ1-1, reads GAGVSQSPSNKVTEKGKDVELRCDPISGHTALYWYRQSLGQGLEFLIYFQGNSAPDKSGLPSDRFSAERTGGSVSTLTIQRTQQEDSAVYLCASSRDRGQRNTEAFFGQGTRLTVV.

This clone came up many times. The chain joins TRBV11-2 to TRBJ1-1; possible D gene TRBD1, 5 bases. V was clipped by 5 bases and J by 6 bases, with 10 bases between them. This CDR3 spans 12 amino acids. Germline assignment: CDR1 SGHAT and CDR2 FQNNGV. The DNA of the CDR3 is TGTGCCAGCAGCCGTGACAGATCTGAAGCTTTCTTT. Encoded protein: CASSRDRSEAFF.

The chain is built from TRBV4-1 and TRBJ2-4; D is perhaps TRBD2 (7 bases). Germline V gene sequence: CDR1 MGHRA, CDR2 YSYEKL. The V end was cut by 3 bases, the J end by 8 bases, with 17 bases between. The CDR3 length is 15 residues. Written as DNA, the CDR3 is TGCGCCAGCAGCCAGGGGGGGCCCATTGGGGACATTCAGTACTTC. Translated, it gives CASSQGGPIGDIQYF.

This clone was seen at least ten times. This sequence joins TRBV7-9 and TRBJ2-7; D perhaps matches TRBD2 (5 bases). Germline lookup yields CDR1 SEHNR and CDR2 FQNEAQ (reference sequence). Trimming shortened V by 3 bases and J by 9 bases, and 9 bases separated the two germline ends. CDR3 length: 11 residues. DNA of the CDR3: TGTGCCAGCAGCTTCGACCGGGGGCAGTACTTC. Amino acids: CASSFDRGQYF.

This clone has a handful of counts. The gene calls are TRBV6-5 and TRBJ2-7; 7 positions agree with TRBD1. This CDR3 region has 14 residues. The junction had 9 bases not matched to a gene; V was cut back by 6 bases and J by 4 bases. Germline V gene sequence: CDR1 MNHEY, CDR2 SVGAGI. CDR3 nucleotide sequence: TGTGCCAGCAGGAACGACAGGGCTCGTTACGAGCAGTACTTC. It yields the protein CASRNDRARYEQYF.

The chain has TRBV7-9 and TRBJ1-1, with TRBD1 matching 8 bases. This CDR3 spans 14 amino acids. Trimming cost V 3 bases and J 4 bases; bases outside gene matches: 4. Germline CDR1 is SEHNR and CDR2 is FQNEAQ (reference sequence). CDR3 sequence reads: CASSFGQGGTEAFF. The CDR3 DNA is TGTGCCAGCAGCTTCGGACAGGGCGGCACTGAAGCTTTCTTT.

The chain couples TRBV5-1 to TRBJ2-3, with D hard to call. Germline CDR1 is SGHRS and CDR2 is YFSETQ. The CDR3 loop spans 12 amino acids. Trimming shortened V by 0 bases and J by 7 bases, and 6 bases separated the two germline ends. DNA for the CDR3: TGCGCCAGCAGCTTGGACTCCAATACGCAGTATTTT. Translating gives CASSLDSNTQYF.

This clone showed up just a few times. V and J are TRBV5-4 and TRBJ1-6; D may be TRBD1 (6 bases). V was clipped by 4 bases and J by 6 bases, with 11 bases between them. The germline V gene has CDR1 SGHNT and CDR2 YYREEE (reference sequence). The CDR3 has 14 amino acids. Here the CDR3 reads CASSRDRFNSPLHF. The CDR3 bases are TGTGCCAGCAGCAGAGACAGGTTTAATTCACCCCTCCACTTT.

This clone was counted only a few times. Here the CDR3 reads CASSLEGRAADTQYF. CDR3 coding DNA: TGCGCCAGCAGCTTGGAAGGCAGGGCCGCAGATACGCAGTATTTT. The rearrangement links TRBV5-1 to TRBJ2-3; perhaps TRBD1 as D (5 bases). CDR1 and CDR2 (germline): SGHRS, YFSETQ. Trimming cost V 0 bases and J 4 bases, with 12 bases left between them. The CDR3 covers 15 residues.

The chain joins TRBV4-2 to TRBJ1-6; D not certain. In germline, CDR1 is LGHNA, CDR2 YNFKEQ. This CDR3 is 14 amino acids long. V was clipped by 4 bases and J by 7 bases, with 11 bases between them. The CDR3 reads CASSLEGINSPLHF. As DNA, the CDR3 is TGTGCCAGCAGCCTAGAGGGCATCAATTCACCCCTCCACTTT.